These 8 T cell receptor beta chains originate from one sample sequenced in a study of blood T cell repertoires in COVID-19. Only in-frame clones appear in the TCRdb table, and some are missing; sequencing was by immunoSEQ multiplex PCR. Of 87,000 or so clones in the sample, around 83% were seen once. Material for sequencing was peripheral blood. The receptors were gathered from a woman of 80 years or more in a cohort sampled during active or convalescent COVID-19.

The chain links TRBV5-1 to TRBJ2-1; 10 nucleotides agree with TRBD2. From germline, CDR1 is SGHRS and CDR2 YFSETQ. V shed 0 bases and J 8 bases; nucleotides not matched to a gene: 5. The CDR3 has 15 residues. CDR3: CASSLEREGLDEQFF. DNA of the CDR3: TGCGCCAGCAGCTTGGAGCGGGAGGGCCTCGATGAGCAGTTCTTC.

The chain's CDR3 is CASSSPGQGARGYTF. The CDR3, as DNA: TGTGCCAGCAGCTCACCGGGACAGGGGGCGCGGGGCTACACCTTC. The chain joins TRBV5-4 to TRBJ1-2, with 12 bases identical to TRBD1. The CDR3 is made up of 15 amino acids. Germline assignment: CDR1 SGHNT and CDR2 YYREEE (reference sequence). The V segment lost 3 bases and the J segment 8 bases; nucleotides outside the gene matches: 8.

This clone was picked up a small number of times. The V call is TRBV24-1, the J call TRBJ2-1, with D possibly being TRBD1 (5 bases). Trimming pared 3 bases from V and 7 bases from J, leaving 9 bases between. The V gene's germline CDR1 is KGHDR and CDR2 SFDVKD. The CDR3 is 13 amino acids. This CDR3 reads CATSDDRFNEQFF. The DNA for the CDR3 is TGTGCCACCAGTGATGACAGATTTAATGAGCAGTTCTTC.

This chain uses TRBV18 with TRBJ2-1; 9 bases line up with TRBD2. The CDR3 spans 17 residues. Germline loops: CDR1 KGHSH, CDR2 LQKENI. With 5 bases clipped from V and 8 bases from J, the junction kept 16 bases outside the gene matches. CDR3 amino acids: CASSYQGAGGRVYEQFF. CDR3 nucleotide sequence: TGTGCCAGCTCATACCAGGGAGCGGGAGGAAGGGTTTATGAGCAGTTCTTC.

The chain recombines TRBV5-6 with TRBJ2-7; 8 bases match TRBD1. The CDR3 contains 14 residues. Trimming cost V 2 bases and J 1 base; bases outside gene matches: 2. CDR1 SGHDT and CDR2 YYEEEE come from the germline V gene. The CDR3 here is CASSFWDRSYEQYF. The CDR3 bases are TGTGCCAGCAGCTTTTGGGACAGGTCCTACGAGCAGTACTTC.

The CDR3 loop is CASSPGMNTEAFF. The CDR3, as DNA: TGTGCCAGCAGCCCCGGGATGAACACTGAAGCTTTCTTT. This rearrangement joins TRBV6-6 to TRBJ1-1, with D unresolved. Trimming took off 6 bases at V and 0 bases at J, with 8 bases between the two ends. CDR3 size: 13 residues. The germline gives CDR1 MNHNY, CDR2 SVGAGI (reference sequence).

V and J are TRBV15 and TRBJ1-2; tentative D call: TRBD1 (5 bases). CDR1 LNHNV and CDR2 YYDKDF come from the germline V gene (reference sequence). This CDR3 spans 17 amino acids. V was cut by 1 base and J by 0 bases, with 15 bases left in between. CDR3 in DNA: TGTGCCACCAGCAGAGGGCAGTTAACAGGAGCTAACTATGGCTACACCTTC. Its translation: CATSRGQLTGANYGYTF.

The V call is TRBV5-1, the J call TRBJ2-3; 8 positions agree with TRBD2. After removal of 1 base from V and 2 bases from J, the junction contained 6 bases not matched to a gene. CDR1 is SGHRS, CDR2 YFSETQ, per germline. There are 16 residues in the CDR3. CDR3: CASSLTIAGSTDTQYF. In DNA, the CDR3 is TGCGCCAGCAGCTTGACCATAGCGGGGTCCACAGATACGCAGTATTTT. Variable domain in full (rest from reference TRBV5-1 and TRBJ2-3): KAGVTQTPRYLIKTRGQQVTLSCSPISGHRSVSWYQQTPGQGLQFLFEYFSETQRNKGNFPGRFSGRQFSNSRSEMNVSTLELGDSALYLCASSLTIAGSTDTQYFGPGTRLTVL.